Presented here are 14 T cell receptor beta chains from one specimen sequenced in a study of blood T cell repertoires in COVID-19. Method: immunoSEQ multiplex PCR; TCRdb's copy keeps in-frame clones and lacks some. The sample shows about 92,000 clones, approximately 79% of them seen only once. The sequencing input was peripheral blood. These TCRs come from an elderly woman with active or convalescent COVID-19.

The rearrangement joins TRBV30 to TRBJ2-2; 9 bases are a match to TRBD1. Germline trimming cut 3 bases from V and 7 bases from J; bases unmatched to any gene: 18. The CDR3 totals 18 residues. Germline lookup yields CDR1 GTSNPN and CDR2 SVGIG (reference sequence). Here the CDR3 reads CAWRTRQGVTDGIGELFF. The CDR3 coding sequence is TGTGCCTGGAGGACCAGACAGGGGGTTACCGACGGGATCGGGGAGCTGTTTTTT.

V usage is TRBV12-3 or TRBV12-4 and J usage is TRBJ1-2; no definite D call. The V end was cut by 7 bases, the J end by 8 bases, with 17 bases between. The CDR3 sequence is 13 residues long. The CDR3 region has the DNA TGTGCCAGCACCTTAACCCGGGTCGGGGGCTACACCTTC. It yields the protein CASTLTRVGGYTF.

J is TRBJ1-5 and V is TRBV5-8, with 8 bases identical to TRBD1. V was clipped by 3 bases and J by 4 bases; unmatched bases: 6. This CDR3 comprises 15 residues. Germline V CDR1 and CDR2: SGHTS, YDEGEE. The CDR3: CASSSSGGNNQPQHF. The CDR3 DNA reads TGTGCCAGCAGCTCGTCAGGGGGCAATAATCAGCCCCAGCATTTT.

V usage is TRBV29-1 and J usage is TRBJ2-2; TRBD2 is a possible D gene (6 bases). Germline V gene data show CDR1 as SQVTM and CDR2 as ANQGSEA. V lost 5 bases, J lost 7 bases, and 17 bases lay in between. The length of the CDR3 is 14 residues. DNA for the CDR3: TGCAGCGTTCAGAGGGAGGCCCGAGACGGGGAGCTGTTTTTT. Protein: CSVQREARDGELFF.

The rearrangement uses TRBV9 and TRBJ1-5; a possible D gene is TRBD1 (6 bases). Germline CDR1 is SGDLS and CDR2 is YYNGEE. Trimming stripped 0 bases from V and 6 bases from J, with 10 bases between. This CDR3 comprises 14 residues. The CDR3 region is CASSVGDIGQPQHF. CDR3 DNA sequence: TGTGCCAGCAGCGTAGGGGACATCGGTCAGCCCCAGCATTTT.

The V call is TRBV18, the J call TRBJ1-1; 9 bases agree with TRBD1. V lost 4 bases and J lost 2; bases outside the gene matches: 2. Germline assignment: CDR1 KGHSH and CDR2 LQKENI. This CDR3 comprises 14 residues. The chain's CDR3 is CASSLDRGNTEAFF. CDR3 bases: TGTGCCAGCTCACTGGACAGGGGAAACACTGAAGCTTTCTTT.

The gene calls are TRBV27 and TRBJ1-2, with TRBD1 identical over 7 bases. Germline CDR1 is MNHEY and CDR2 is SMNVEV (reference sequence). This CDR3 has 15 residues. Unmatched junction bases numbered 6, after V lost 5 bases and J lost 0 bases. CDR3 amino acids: CASSPTGWPNYGYTF. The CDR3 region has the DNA TGTGCCAGCAGTCCGACAGGGTGGCCTAACTATGGCTACACCTTC.

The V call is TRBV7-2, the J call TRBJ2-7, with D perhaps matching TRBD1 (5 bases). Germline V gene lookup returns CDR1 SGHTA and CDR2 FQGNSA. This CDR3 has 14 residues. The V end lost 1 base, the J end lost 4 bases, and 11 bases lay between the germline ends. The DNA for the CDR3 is TGTGCCAGCAGCTTAGAGGGGAACGGTTACGAGCAGTACTTC. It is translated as CASSLEGNGYEQYF.

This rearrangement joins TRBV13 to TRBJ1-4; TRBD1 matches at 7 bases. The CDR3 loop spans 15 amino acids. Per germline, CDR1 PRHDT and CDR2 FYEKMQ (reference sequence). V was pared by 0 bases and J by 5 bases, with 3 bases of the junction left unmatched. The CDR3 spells CASSLGDRKNEKLFF. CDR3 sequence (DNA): TGTGCCAGCAGCTTAGGGGACAGGAAGAATGAAAAACTGTTTTTT.

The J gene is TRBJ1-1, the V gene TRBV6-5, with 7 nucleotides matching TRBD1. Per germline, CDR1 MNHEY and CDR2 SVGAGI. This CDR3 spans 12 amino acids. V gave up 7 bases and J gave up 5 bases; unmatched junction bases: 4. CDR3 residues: CASKTGWTEAFF. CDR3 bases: TGTGCCAGCAAGACAGGGTGGACTGAAGCTTTCTTT.

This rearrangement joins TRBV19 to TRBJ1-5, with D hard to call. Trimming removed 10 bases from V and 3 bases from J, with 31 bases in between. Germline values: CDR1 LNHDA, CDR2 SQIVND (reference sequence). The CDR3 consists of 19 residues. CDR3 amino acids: CATKPSPSLVGRDNQPQHF. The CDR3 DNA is TGTGCCACCAAGCCCTCCCCGTCCTTGGTAGGGAGGGACAATCAGCCCCAGCATTTT.

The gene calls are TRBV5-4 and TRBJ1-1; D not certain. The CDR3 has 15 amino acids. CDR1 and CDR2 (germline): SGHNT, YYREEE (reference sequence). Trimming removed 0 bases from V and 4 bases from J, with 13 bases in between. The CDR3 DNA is TGTGCCAGCAGCTTGGGTACGGGTGCGATCACTGAAGCTTTCTTT. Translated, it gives CASSLGTGAITEAFF.

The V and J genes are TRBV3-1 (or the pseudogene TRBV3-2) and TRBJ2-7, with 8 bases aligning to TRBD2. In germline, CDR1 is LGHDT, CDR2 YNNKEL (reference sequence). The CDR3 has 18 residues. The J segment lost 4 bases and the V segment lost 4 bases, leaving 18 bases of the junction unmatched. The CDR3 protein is CASSPGGLISGPIYEQYF. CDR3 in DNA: TGTGCCAGCAGCCCGGGGGGGTTAATCAGCGGGCCTATTTACGAGCAGTACTTC.

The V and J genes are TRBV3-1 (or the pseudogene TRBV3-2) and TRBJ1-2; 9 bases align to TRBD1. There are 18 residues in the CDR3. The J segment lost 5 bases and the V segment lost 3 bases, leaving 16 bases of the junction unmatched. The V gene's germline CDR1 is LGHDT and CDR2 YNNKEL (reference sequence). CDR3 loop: CASSHEPGQGGWAYGYTF. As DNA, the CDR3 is TGTGCCAGCAGCCATGAACCGGGACAGGGAGGTTGGGCATATGGCTACACCTTC.